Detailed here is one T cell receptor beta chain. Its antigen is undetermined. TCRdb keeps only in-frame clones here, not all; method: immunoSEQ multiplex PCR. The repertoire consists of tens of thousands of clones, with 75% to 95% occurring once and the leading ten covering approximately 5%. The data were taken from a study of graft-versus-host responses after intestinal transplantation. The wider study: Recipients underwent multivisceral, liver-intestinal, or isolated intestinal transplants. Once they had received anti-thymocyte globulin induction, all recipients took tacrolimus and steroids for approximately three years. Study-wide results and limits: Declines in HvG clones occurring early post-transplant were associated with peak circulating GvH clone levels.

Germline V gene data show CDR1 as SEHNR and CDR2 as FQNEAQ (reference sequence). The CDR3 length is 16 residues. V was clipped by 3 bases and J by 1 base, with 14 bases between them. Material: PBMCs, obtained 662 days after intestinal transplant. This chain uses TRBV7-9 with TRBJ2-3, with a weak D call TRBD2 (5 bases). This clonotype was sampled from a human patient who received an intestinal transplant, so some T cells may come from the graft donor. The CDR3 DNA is TGTGCCAGCAGCTTCGGACTTACCCCTGGCACAGATACGCAGTATTTT. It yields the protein CASSFGLTPGTDTQYF.